The 10 T cell receptor beta chains listed next were all sequenced from one sample in a study of PD-1 blockade in mismatch repair-deficient tumors (dated by TCRdb to about 2017). The method behind the library was the immunoSEQ multiplex PCR assay. TCRdb carries this immuneACCESS record with in-frame sequences only. Its versions omit some clonotypes, under half of them owing to an unresolved V gene in the studies checked, with the rest unexplained. This sample holds 15,000 to 20,000 clones; 65% to 85% were observed only once. 3% to 4% of the sample comes from the top ten. The sample here was PBMCs, taken 4 weeks after starting pembrolizumab. The receptors derive from an adult with mismatch repair-deficient cancer.

Here the CDR3 DNA reads TGTGCCAGCAGTTACACGGCGGGCGGCTACACCTTC. Its protein is CASSYTAGGYTF. The chain has TRBV6-5 and TRBJ1-2; D remains ambiguous. CDR3 length: 12 residues. Germline loops: CDR1 MNHEY, CDR2 SVGAGI. V lost 2 bases to trimming and J lost 8 bases, with 9 bases between them.

The chain joins TRBV5-4 to TRBJ2-3; D is perhaps TRBD2 (6 bases). V shed 0 bases and J shed 1 base, with 9 bases lying between them. There are 15 residues in the CDR3. The germline gives CDR1 SGHNT, CDR2 YYREEE (reference sequence). The chain's CDR3 is CASSLVAAGTDTQYF. CDR3 DNA: TGTGCCAGCAGCTTGGTAGCGGCCGGCACAGATACGCAGTATTTT.

The chain combines TRBV2 with TRBJ2-3, with 7 bases that match TRBD1. J was trimmed by 2 bases and V by 10 bases; bases with no gene match: 9. The CDR3 has 14 amino acids. Germline values: CDR1 SNHLY, CDR2 FYNNEI. CDR3 in amino acids: CATKDRTLTDTQYF. The DNA of the CDR3 is TGTGCCACCAAGGACAGGACTCTCACAGATACGCAGTATTTT.

This rearrangement joins TRBV19 to TRBJ2-3; 9 nucleotides align to TRBD2. Unmatched junction bases numbered 13, after V lost 6 bases and J lost 0 bases. The CDR3 length is 18 residues. The germline V gene has CDR1 LNHDA and CDR2 SQIVND (reference sequence). The CDR3 DNA reads as TGTGCCAGTAGCCCAGGCCCACTAGCGGGCCTTAGCACAGATACGCAGTATTTT. As protein: CASSPGPLAGLSTDTQYF. The entire variable domain, with the rest obtained from reference TRBV19 and TRBJ2-3, is as follows: DGGITQSPKYLFRKEGQNVTLSCEQNLNHDAMYWYRQDPGQGLRLIYYSQIVNDFQKGDIAEGYSVSREKKESFPLTVTSAQKNPTAFYLCASSPGPLAGLSTDTQYFGPGTRLTVL.

The chain combines TRBV9 with TRBJ2-1; perhaps TRBD2 as D (6 bases). V dropped 4 bases and J dropped 5 bases, with 10 bases sitting between them. Looked up from germline, CDR1 is SGDLS and CDR2 is YYNGEE. The CDR3 loop spans 13 amino acids. The CDR3 nucleotides read TGTGCCAGCAGCACTGGGACTCACAATGAGCAGTTCTTC. Protein: CASSTGTHNEQFF.

The rearrangement joins TRBV6-6 to TRBJ2-7, with 10 bases matching TRBD1. This CDR3 region has 13 residues. Germline loops: CDR1 MNHNY, CDR2 SVGAGI (reference sequence). V trimming: 5 bases; J trimming: 7 bases; junction bases outside the gene matches: 5. CDR3 sequence (DNA): TGTGCCAGCAGTCCCCGGGACAGGGGAGAGCAGTACTTC. Translating gives CASSPRDRGEQYF.

The rearrangement joins TRBV9 to TRBJ2-3; D is uncertain. Germline V lookup: CDR1 SGDLS, CDR2 YYNGEE. The CDR3 has 15 amino acids. Trimming cost V 4 bases and J 1 base, with 13 bases left between them. For the CDR3, the DNA is TGTGCCAGCAGCCCTTTTAGTGGGCGCACAGATACGCAGTATTTT. It is translated as CASSPFSGRTDTQYF.

CDR3 protein: CASSFSGRGTGELFF. The CDR3 coding sequence is TGTGCCAGCAGCTTTAGCGGGAGAGGTACCGGGGAGCTGTTTTTT. The chain uses TRBV7-9 and TRBJ2-2; 9 positions match TRBD2. The CDR3 totals 15 residues. CDR1 and CDR2 (germline): SEHNR, FQNEAQ (reference sequence). V lost 3 bases, J lost 5 bases, and 4 bases stayed unmatched.

This chain uses TRBV27 with TRBJ2-5, with 7 bases that match TRBD1. Trimming removed 5 bases from V and 1 base from J; junction bases left unmatched: 7. From germline, CDR1 is MNHEY and CDR2 SMNVEV (reference sequence). The CDR3 has 15 amino acids. CDR3 sequence: CASSLGGGVQETQYF. In nucleotides, the CDR3 is TGTGCCAGCAGTCTAGGGGGCGGAGTCCAAGAGACCCAGTACTTC.

The CDR3 sequence is CASSIVNSNQPQHF. The CDR3 DNA sequence: TGTGCCAGTAGTATAGTTAATAGCAATCAGCCCCAGCATTTT. This sequence joins TRBV19 and TRBJ1-5; no reliable D call. This CDR3 is 14 amino acids long. Germline lookup yields CDR1 LNHDA and CDR2 SQIVND (reference sequence). V gave up 1 base and J gave up 0 bases, with 4 bases separating them.